The subject of this entry is one TCR beta chain. Some clones are missing from TCRdb's copy, which holds only in-frame ones; the method was immunoSEQ multiplex PCR. Altogether some 190,000 clones are present, about 89% being singletons, with the ten largest covering around 7.2%. The data are from a study of cytomegalovirus exposure and HLA in healthy donors. This CDR3 region has 12 residues. Germline-derived CDR1 and CDR2 are SGHRS and YFSETQ. Trimming stripped 0 bases from V and 7 bases from J, with 8 bases between. This clonotype was sampled from a man aged 25 to 45 in good health and CMV-seropositive. This rearrangement joins TRBV5-1 to TRBJ2-7; D call uncertain. The source material was PBMCs. The CDR3: CASSLAVGEQYF. The CDR3 DNA follows: TGCGCCAGCAGCTTGGCCGTGGGGGAGCAGTACTTC.